The rows below give T cell receptor beta chains drawn from one sample of a study of Ad26.COV2.S vaccination and SARS-CoV-2 variants. Measured with immunoSEQ multiplex PCR; TCRdb has only the in-frame clones, and not every one. Of roughly 510,000 clones listed, approximately 88% were seen once; the top ten hold roughly 13%. The sample here was peripheral blood, taken in a trial of Ad26.COV2.S vaccine versus placebo. Source of these receptors: a person aged 18-65 years who received the Ad26.COV2.S COVID-19 vaccine or a placebo. Each CDR3 is given with its conserved first and last residue. A D gene is named only where the DNA matches it firmly. Size is omitted from some rows. Given values are once, few, many or a class for expanded clones.

v_call	d_call	cdr3_length	clone_size	j_call	cdr3_aa	cdr3_nt
TRBV2	-	11	-	TRBJ2-1	CASSGFAEQFF	TGTGCCAGCAGTGGATTCGCTGAGCAGTTCTTC
TRBV19	-	14	once	TRBJ1-2	CASSIRTANYGYTF	TGTGCCAGTAGTATCAGGACAGCTAACTATGGCTACACCTTC
TRBV5-4	-	11	-	TRBJ2-3	CASSSTDTQYF	TGTGCCAGCAGCTCCACAGATACGCAGTATTTT
TRBV29-1	-	11	-	TRBJ2-5	CSVEEGKTQYF	TGCAGCGTTGAAGAGGGGAAGACCCAGTACTTC
TRBV5-1	-	16	-	TRBJ1-1	CASSLATGRMNTEAFF	TGCGCCAGCAGCTTGGCCACAGGCCGGATGAACACTGAAGCTTTCTTT
TRBV20-1	TRBD2	15	-	TRBJ2-1	CSASIGTSGSGEQFF	TGCAGTGCTAGTATCGGGACTAGCGGGAGTGGGGAGCAGTTCTTC
TRBV19	-	14	-	TRBJ1-1	CASSINVLNTEAFF	TGTGCCAGTAGTATTAACGTACTCAACACTGAAGCTTTCTTT
TRBV3-1/TRBV3-2	-	14	many	TRBJ1-5	CASSQTVSNQPQHF	TGTGCCAGCAGCCAGACAGTCAGCAATCAGCCCCAGCATTTT
TRBV15	-	15	-	TRBJ1-5	CATSRDLNSNQPQHF	TGTGCCACCAGCAGAGATCTAAATAGCAATCAGCCCCAGCATTTT
TRBV5-1	-	12	-	TRBJ1-1	CASSTGNTEAFF	TGCGCCAGTTCCACAGGGAACACTGAAGCTTTCTTT
TRBV28	-	14	-	TRBJ2-5	CASRPSGNQETQYF	TGTGCCAGCAGACCGTCCGGGAACCAAGAGACCCAGTACTTC
TRBV21-1	-	14	once	TRBJ1-5	CASTKQYSNQPQHF	TGTGCCAGCACCAAGCAGTATAGCAATCAGCCCCAGCATTTT
TRBV28	-	15	-	TRBJ2-6	CASSLLIQGANVLTF	TGTGCCAGCAGTTTATTAATTCAGGGGGCCAACGTCCTGACTTTC
TRBV30	TRBD1	15	once	TRBJ1-4	CAWRVPGTGGEKLFF	TGTGCCTGGAGAGTACCCGGGACAGGGGGTGAAAAACTGTTTTTT
TRBV9	TRBD1	15	-	TRBJ1-4	CASSERDSRNEKLFF	TGTGCCAGCAGCGAACGGGACAGCCGTAATGAAAAACTGTTTTTT
TRBV29-1	-	14	-	TRBJ2-7	CSVYDASTGYEQYF	TGCAGCGTTTATGACGCCTCGACCGGCTACGAGCAGTACTTC
TRBV9	TRBD1	17	once	TRBJ1-3	CASSTPTGGSPGNTIYF	TGTGCCAGCAGCACCCCGACAGGGGGCAGTCCAGGAAACACCATATATTTT
TRBV2	-	16	once	TRBJ2-2	CAKGRIRGRDTGELFF	TGTGCCAAGGGGCGGATAAGGGGGAGGGACACCGGGGAGCTGTTTTTT
TRBV9	TRBD2	15	-	TRBJ2-1	CASSGTSGAHNEQFF	TGTGCCAGCAGCGGAACTAGCGGGGCGCACAATGAGCAGTTCTTC
TRBV5-5	-	13	few	TRBJ1-2	CASSVDLNYGYTF	TGTGCCAGCAGCGTCGATTTAAACTATGGCTACACCTTC
TRBV14	TRBD1	15	-	TRBJ1-1	CASSTRQGPNTEAFF	TGTGCCAGCAGCACCCGACAGGGCCCGAACACTGAAGCTTTCTTT
TRBV20-1	TRBD1	16	-	TRBJ1-6	CSASRSRDSPNSPLHF	TGCAGTGCTAGTAGATCCAGGGACAGCCCAAATTCACCCCTCCACTTT
TRBV27	TRBD2	12	-	TRBJ2-1	CASSFMGGEQFF	TGTGCCAGCAGTTTCATGGGAGGGGAGCAGTTCTTC
TRBV7-9	TRBD2	17	once	TRBJ2-2	CASSLPGLAGNTGELFF	TGTGCCAGCAGCCTCCCGGGACTAGCGGGGAACACCGGGGAGCTGTTTTTT
TRBV6-6	-	14	-	TRBJ2-7	CASTPRVQYYEQYF	TGTGCCAGCACCCCCCGCGTACAGTACTACGAGCAGTACTTC
TRBV2	-	14	-	TRBJ2-7	CASSESWGGYEQYF	TGTGCCAGCAGTGAAAGTTGGGGAGGCTACGAGCAGTACTTC
TRBV20-1	-	13	-	TRBJ1-5	CSASYVSGQPQHF	TGCAGTGCTAGTTATGTGTCGGGTCAGCCCCAGCATTTT
TRBV3-1/TRBV3-2	-	15	-	TRBJ1-4	CASSQREDPYEKLFF	TGTGCCAGCAGCCAGAGGGAGGATCCCTATGAAAAACTGTTTTTT
TRBV28	-	11	few	TRBJ1-5	CASFSNQPQHF	TGTGCCAGTTTTAGCAATCAGCCCCAGCATTTT
TRBV3-1/TRBV3-2	-	14	once	TRBJ1-1	CASSQKRGGTEAFF	TGTGCCAGCAGCCAAAAAAGGGGAGGAACTGAAGCTTTCTTT
TRBV6-6	TRBD1	16	-	TRBJ1-1	CASSYIAVNRGSEAFF	TGTGCCAGCAGTTACATTGCGGTTAACAGGGGCAGTGAAGCTTTCTTT
TRBV12-2	-	13	few	TRBJ2-3	CASRRPSTDTQYF	TGTGCAAGTCGCCGGCCTAGTACTGATACGCAGTATTTT
TRBV7-8	-	15	-	TRBJ1-6	CASSYRGGSNSPLHF	TGTGCCAGCAGCTACCGGGGGGGCAGTAATTCACCCCTCCACTTT
TRBV5-1	TRBD2	15	-	TRBJ2-7	CASRPAVAGPYEQYF	TGCGCCAGCAGACCGGCGGTAGCGGGACCGTACGAGCAGTACTTC
TRBV2	-	13	-	TRBJ1-1	CASTQEINTEAFF	TGTGCCAGCACTCAGGAGATCAACACTGAAGCTTTCTTT
TRBV24-1	TRBD2	17	-	TRBJ2-3	CATSDWGLAGGADTQYF	TGTGCCACCAGTGACTGGGGACTAGCGGGAGGGGCAGATACGCAGTATTTT
TRBV28	-	14	-	TRBJ1-2	CASSFYRVGYGYTF	TGTGCCAGCAGTTTCTACAGGGTGGGCTATGGCTACACCTTC
TRBV25-1	-	13	few	TRBJ1-2	CASSERREYGYTF	TGTGCCAGCAGTGAGAGAAGGGAGTATGGCTACACCTTC
TRBV3-1/TRBV3-2	-	15	-	TRBJ2-2	CASSGRRSNTGELFF	TGTGCCAGCAGCGGGAGGCGGTCGAACACCGGGGAGCTGTTTTTT
TRBV6-6	TRBD1	15	-	TRBJ2-4	CASSNRDRGGHIQYF	TGTGCCAGCAGTAACCGGGACAGAGGAGGACACATTCAGTACTTC
TRBV27	TRBD1	16	-	TRBJ2-2	CASSLWPGQGTGELFF	TGTGCCAGCAGTTTATGGCCGGGACAGGGCACCGGGGAGCTGTTTTTT
TRBV30	-	13	few	TRBJ1-6	CAWNREPNSPLHF	TGTGCCTGGAATAGAGAACCGAATTCACCCCTCCACTTT
TRBV7-9	TRBD1	14	-	TRBJ1-2	CASSSPTGAYGYTF	TGTGCCAGCAGCTCCCCGACAGGGGCCTATGGCTACACCTTC
TRBV6-5	-	14	-	TRBJ2-7	CASTMMTQGGEQYF	TGTGCCAGCACAATGATGACACAGGGTGGCGAGCAGTACTTC
TRBV10-3	-	14	-	TRBJ1-2	CAIREGVPNYGYTF	TGTGCCATCAGGGAGGGGGTCCCCAACTATGGCTACACCTTC
TRBV19	-	11	-	TRBJ2-1	CASSAPPLQFF	TGTGCCAGTAGTGCCCCCCCCCTCCAGTTCTTC
TRBV11-3	-	13	-	TRBJ2-1	CASSLGSVNEQFF	TGTGCCAGCAGCTTAGGATCAGTCAATGAGCAGTTCTTC
TRBV3-1/TRBV3-2	-	15	-	TRBJ1-1	CASSPLGGGNTEAFF	TGTGCCAGCAGCCCCCTAGGGGGGGGAAACACTGAAGCTTTCTTT
TRBV7-8	TRBD1	14	-	TRBJ1-1	CASSWGRGLGEAFF	TGTGCCAGCAGCTGGGGCAGGGGGCTGGGGGAAGCTTTCTTT
TRBV7-9	-	15	-	TRBJ2-1	CASTPRGTSYNEQFF	TGTGCCAGCACCCCTAGGGGGACGTCCTACAATGAGCAGTTCTTC
TRBV6-2/TRBV6-3	TRBD1	19	-	TRBJ2-6	CATRPLDRSIIRGANVLTF	TGTGCCACCAGACCTTTGGACAGGAGCATTATACGTGGGGCCAACGTCCTGACTTTC
TRBV18	TRBD1	16	once	TRBJ1-2	CASSPNRDRAGYGYTF	TGTGCCAGCTCACCAAACCGGGACAGGGCGGGCTATGGCTACACCTTC
TRBV24-1	-	16	-	TRBJ2-5	CATSGGPGSESETQYF	TGTGCCACCAGTGGCGGTCCGGGATCCGAGTCAGAGACCCAGTACTTC
TRBV27	TRBD1	16	-	TRBJ1-1	CASSHQGAGMNTEAFF	TGTGCCAGCAGTCACCAGGGGGCTGGGATGAACACTGAAGCTTTCTTT